The 11 T cell receptor beta chains below come from one sample, sequenced in a study of T-cell reconstitution after alpha-beta-depleted transplantation in children. Library preparation (for TCRbeta) was performed with unique molecular identifiers. From the PCR reads, TCRdb called clonotypes with MiXCR, one entry per CDR3 protein. The sample holds 200,000 to 250,000 distinct CDR3 sequences; approximately 8% are singletons and the top ten take nearly 6.5%. Sequences were derived from PBMCs, mostly from graft donor cells, sampled 180 days after TCRalphabeta/CD19-depleted stem cell transplant. These receptors were collected from a male patient aged 10 to 17 who had a stem cell transplant for acute lymphoblastic leukemia, so the T cells may come from the graft donor.

This clonotype has at least ten counts. The V and J genes are TRBV12-3 or TRBV12-4 and TRBJ1-6; 8 bases align to TRBD1. The V and J ends lost 5 bases and 13 bases, in that order; junction bases with no gene match: 7. This CDR3 is 13 amino acids long. The DNA for the CDR3 is TGTGCCAGCAGTCTCAGGGGGCCCCAGCCCCTCCACTTT. Translating it yields CASSLRGPQPLHF.

Ten or more counts support this clonotype. The genes are TRBV20-1 and TRBJ2-3, with D possibly TRBD2 on 7 matching bases. Germline loops: CDR1 DFQATT, CDR2 SNEGSKA (reference sequence). Trimming removed 5 bases from V and 1 base from J, with 19 bases in between. This CDR3 has 16 residues. The CDR3: CSAGGSRGGGTDTQYF. In DNA form, the CDR3 reads TGCAGTGCTGGTGGGAGTAGAGGGGGGGGCACAGATACGCAGTATTTT.

This clonotype was seen repeatedly, ten times or more. The CDR3 loop is CASSFGLATNEQFF. The CDR3 DNA reads TGCGCCAGCAGCTTTGGACTAGCCACCAATGAGCAGTTCTTC. The rearrangement joins TRBV5-1 to TRBJ2-1, with 8 nucleotides matching TRBD2. Germline CDR1 and CDR2: SGHRS and YFSETQ. V lost 2 bases to trimming and J lost 6 bases; unmatched junction nucleotides: 4. This CDR3 has 14 amino acids.

Many counts were recorded for this clonotype. This chain connects TRBV5-1 to TRBJ1-1; 7 bases match TRBD1. CDR1 and CDR2 (germline): SGHRS, YFSETQ. The junction had 9 bases not matched to a gene; V was cut back by 3 bases and J by 1 base. The CDR3 covers 16 residues. The CDR3 sequence: CASSWAPTGSNTEAFF. CDR3 in DNA: TGCGCCAGCAGCTGGGCACCGACAGGGTCGAACACTGAAGCTTTCTTT.

This clonotype was observed many times. V is TRBV20-1 and J is TRBJ1-5; D gene ambiguous. Trimming stripped 0 bases from V and 7 bases from J, with 13 bases between. This CDR3 spans 14 amino acids. Germline CDR1 is DFQATT and CDR2 is SNEGSKA (reference sequence). The CDR3 here is CSARDKKGGQPQHF. The CDR3 nucleotides read TGCAGTGCTAGAGATAAGAAAGGTGGGCAGCCCCAGCATTTT.

This clonotype has a count of ten or more. The chain uses TRBV12-3 or TRBV12-4 and TRBJ2-3; maybe TRBD2 (5 bases). V lost 1 base, J lost 4 bases, and 15 bases lay in between. This CDR3 is built from 16 residues. CDR3 bases: TGTGCCAGCAGTTTAGTCGCAATCGGGGTGCCAGATACGCAGTATTTT. It is translated as CASSLVAIGVPDTQYF.

This clonotype was recorded at least ten times. As DNA, the CDR3 is TGTGCCATCAGTGCCGATAACACACTAGCGGGAGGTGAGCAGTACTTC. It specifies CAISADNTLAGGEQYF. V is TRBV10-3 and J is TRBJ2-7, with 12 bases lining up with TRBD2. V lost 4 bases, J lost 7 bases, and 11 bases stayed unmatched. Germline V gene data show CDR1 as ENHRY and CDR2 as SYGVKD. The CDR3 is made up of 16 amino acids.

This clonotype was recorded many times. The chain is built from TRBV29-1 and TRBJ1-4; D is undetermined. V was cut by 0 bases and J by 0 bases, with 8 bases left in between. Germline V gene sequence: CDR1 SQVTM, CDR2 ANQGSEA. The CDR3 contains 15 residues. The CDR3 coding sequence is TGCAGCGTTGAAGATCCTACCTCAACTAATGAAAAACTGTTTTTT. This sequence encodes CSVEDPTSTNEKLFF. Full variable domain (rest looked up from reference TRBV29-1 and TRBJ1-4): SAVISQKPSRDICQRGTSLTIQCQVDSQVTMMFWYRQQPGQSLTLIATANQGSEATYESGFVIDKFPISRPNLTFSTLTVSNMSPEDSSIYLCSVEDPTSTNEKLFFGSGTQLSVL.

In its sample, this clonotype was seen many times. The CDR3 region is CSVHGGSGQYF. The CDR3 coding sequence is TGCAGCGTCCACGGGGGGTCGGGGCAGTACTTC. The chain employs TRBV29-1 and TRBJ2-7; 7 bases match TRBD2. The V gene's germline CDR1 is SQVTM and CDR2 ANQGSEA. The V and J ends lost 6 bases and 9 bases, in that order; junction bases with no gene match: 8. The CDR3 covers 11 residues.

The genes are TRBV5-1 and TRBJ2-1, with a weak D call TRBD2 (6 bases). The CDR3 is 15 residues long. CDR1 is SGHRS, CDR2 YFSETQ, per germline. Trimming stripped 0 bases from V and 8 bases from J, with 15 bases between. The CDR3 nucleotides read TGCGCCAGCAGCTTGGGACTAGTCTGGGAGCATGAGCAGTTCTTC. Protein sequence: CASSLGLVWEHEQFF.

The genes are TRBV4-2 and TRBJ1-5, with TRBD1 as a possible D gene (6 bases). The CDR3 is 20 residues long. Germline loops: CDR1 LGHNA, CDR2 YNFKEQ. The V gene lost 3 bases and the J gene lost 0 bases, with 24 bases spanning the gap. The CDR3 sequence: CASSHTFGQTSLYSNQPQHF. In nucleotides, the CDR3 is TGTGCCAGCAGCCACACATTTGGACAGACAAGCTTATATAGCAATCAGCCCCAGCATTTT.